Below, 14 T cell receptor beta chains from the same sample are listed, as sequenced in a study of cytomegalovirus exposure and HLA in healthy donors. A multiplex PCR was run with 60 Vbeta primers and 13 Jbeta primers. The data were produced by immunoSEQ multiplex PCR, yet TCRdb's version contains in-frame clones alone and is incomplete. The sample holds some 110,000 clones, about three quarters seen once. Sequences were obtained from PBMCs. These receptors all stem from a woman aged 60-70 years in good health and CMV-seropositive.

The rearrangement links TRBV7-2 to TRBJ1-4; D gene ambiguous. Trimming removed 1 base from V and 3 bases from J, with 6 bases in between. Germline assignment: CDR1 SGHTA and CDR2 FQGNSA. This CDR3 region has 14 residues. Here the CDR3 DNA reads TGTGCCAGCAGCTTAGATGGAGCTAATGAAAAACTGTTTTTT. It encodes CASSLDGANEKLFF.

The chain combines TRBV9 with TRBJ2-2, with 7 bases matching TRBD1. Germline values: CDR1 SGDLS, CDR2 YYNGEE. CDR3 length equals 14 residues. After removal of 3 bases from V and 6 bases from J, the junction contained 5 bases not matched to a gene. CDR3 region: CASSATGFAGELFF. DNA for the CDR3: TGTGCCAGCAGCGCGACAGGGTTCGCCGGGGAGCTGTTTTTT.

The genes are TRBV30 and TRBJ1-2, with 8 bases identical to TRBD1. The CDR3 length is 14 residues. The V gene's germline CDR1 is GTSNPN and CDR2 SVGIG (reference sequence). Trimming at V came to 6 bases and at J to 8 bases, leaving 14 bases not matched to a gene. Here the CDR3 reads CACAFGTGGGGYTF. The CDR3, as DNA: TGTGCCTGTGCCTTTGGGACAGGCGGAGGCGGCTACACCTTC.

The V gene is TRBV5-4, the J gene TRBJ2-1; the match to TRBD2 covers 9 bases. Germline-derived CDR1 and CDR2 are SGHNT and YYREEE (reference sequence). The CDR3 has 15 amino acids. The trim removed 4 bases at V and 1 base at J, leaving 3 bases unmatched. The CDR3 nucleotides are TGTGCCAGCAGCATCACTAGCGGGTCCTACAATGAGCAGTTCTTC. Translation: CASSITSGSYNEQFF.

The chain is built from TRBV18 and TRBJ1-4, with 9 bases lining up with TRBD1. Germline V gene sequence: CDR1 KGHSH, CDR2 LQKENI. The CDR3 contains 16 residues. With V trimmed by 5 bases and J by 7 bases, 11 bases remained unmatched. CDR3 coding DNA: TGTGCCAGCTCATCAACATTACAGGGGGCACTTGAAAAACTGTTTTTT. Protein: CASSSTLQGALEKLFF.

V gene TRBV27 combines with J gene TRBJ2-1; 9 nucleotides line up with TRBD2. CDR3 length: 17 amino acids. CDR1 is MNHEY and CDR2 is SMNVEV in the germline V gene (reference sequence). The V gene end was trimmed by 6 bases and the J gene end by 2 bases; junction bases not matched to a gene: 11. CDR3 bases: TGTGCCAGCAGCTCCTCCTCCAGCGGGAGGACCTACAATGAGCAGTTCTTC. This gives the protein CASSSSSSGRTYNEQFF.

The DNA of the CDR3 is TGTGCCAGCAGCTTAGCGACAGGGTCCACAGATACGCAGTATTTT. The encoded protein is CASSLATGSTDTQYF. V and J are TRBV7-8 and TRBJ2-3; TRBD1 matches 7 bases. Germline lookup yields CDR1 SGHVS and CDR2 FQNEAQ. V lost 0 bases, J lost 2 bases, and 2 bases stayed unmatched. The CDR3 is 15 amino acids. Combining the CDR3 with reference TRBV7-8 and TRBJ2-3 gives the whole variable domain GAGVSQSPRYKVAKRGQDVALRCDPISGHVSLFWYQQALGQGPEFLTYFQNEAQLDKSGLPSDRFFAERPEGSVSTLKIQRTQQEDSAVYLCASSLATGSTDTQYFGPGTRLTVL.

The genes are TRBV5-4 and TRBJ2-5; 11 bases match TRBD2. The J call may be incorrect, as the DNA end agrees better with TRBJ2-7. This CDR3 spans 15 amino acids. Germline lookup yields CDR1 SGHNT and CDR2 YYREEE (reference sequence). This CDR3 reads CASSAGSGRAGEQYF. CDR3 coding DNA: TGTGCCAGCAGCGCCGGTAGCGGGAGGGCCGGCGAGCAGTACTTC.

In this sample, this clone turned up a few times. This chain connects TRBV7-8 to TRBJ1-1; D may be TRBD1 (5 bases). V lost 8 bases, J lost 5 bases, and 15 bases lay in between. Per the germline V gene, CDR1 is SGHVS and CDR2 is FQNEAQ. The CDR3 is made up of 13 amino acids. CDR3 sequence: CASRTGVGTEAFF. The CDR3 nucleotides read TGTGCCAGCCGCACGGGGGTCGGAACTGAAGCTTTCTTT. The whole variable domain, remainder taken from reference TRBV7-8 and TRBJ1-1, is GAGVSQSPRYKVAKRGQDVALRCDPISGHVSLFWYQQALGQGPEFLTYFQNEAQLDKSGLPSDRFFAERPEGSVSTLKIQRTQQEDSAVYLCASRTGVGTEAFFGQGTRLTVV.

The chain links TRBV30 to TRBJ2-1; 13 bases map to TRBD2. V lost 2 bases, J lost 9 bases, and 22 bases stayed unmatched. The CDR3 covers 20 residues. The germline gives CDR1 GTSNPN, CDR2 SVGIG (reference sequence). DNA for the CDR3: TGTGCCTGGAGTCCACCCCCGGGACTAGCGGGAAGGAGTGGGTATGGTGAGCAGTTCTTC. Translating gives CAWSPPPGLAGRSGYGEQFF. Full variable domain (remainder filled in from reference TRBV30 and TRBJ2-1): SQTIHQWPATLVQPVGSPLSLECTVEGTSNPNLYWYRQAAGRGLQLLFYSVGIGQISSEVPQNLSASRPQDRQFILSSKKLLLSDSGFYLCAWSPPPGLAGRSGYGEQFFGPGTRLTVL.

The J gene is TRBJ1-1, the V gene TRBV7-3; 10 nucleotides align to TRBD1. Per germline, CDR1 SGHTA and CDR2 FQGTGA. The CDR3 loop spans 14 amino acids. Unmatched junction bases numbered 4, after V lost 5 bases and J lost 4 bases. In DNA, the CDR3 is TGTGCCAGCAGCCCGACAGGGGGCCCCACTGAAGCTTTCTTT. It is translated as CASSPTGGPTEAFF.

The chain is built from TRBV5-6 and TRBJ2-7, with D tentatively TRBD1 (6 bases). Germline V gene data show CDR1 as SGHDT and CDR2 as YYEEEE. Trimming shortened V by 2 bases and J by 10 bases, and 13 bases separated the two germline ends. The CDR3 contains 12 residues. CDR3 sequence (DNA): TGTGCCAGCAGCTTAACAGGGTTTATACAGTACTTC. Translation: CASSLTGFIQYF. Supplemented by reference TRBV5-6 and TRBJ2-7, the full variable domain reads DAGVTQSPTHLIKTRGQQVTLRCSPKSGHDTVSWYQQALGQGPQFIFQYYEEEERQRGNFPDRFSGHQFPNYSSELNVNALLLGDSALYLCASSLTGFIQYFGPGTRLTVT.

The rearrangement joins TRBV30 to TRBJ2-7, with TRBD2 as a possible D gene (5 bases). Trimming cost V 4 bases and J 5 bases, with 15 bases left between them. The length of the CDR3 is 13 residues. The germline V gene has CDR1 GTSNPN and CDR2 SVGIG (reference sequence). The DNA of the CDR3 is TGTGCCTGGAACCAAAGGGAGAAAGACGAGCAGTACTTC. Protein: CAWNQREKDEQYF. Full variable domain (outside the CDR3, taken from reference TRBV30 and TRBJ2-7): SQTIHQWPATLVQPVGSPLSLECTVEGTSNPNLYWYRQAAGRGLQLLFYSVGIGQISSEVPQNLSASRPQDRQFILSSKKLLLSDSGFYLCAWNQREKDEQYFGPGTRLTVT.

The chain links TRBV7-2 to TRBJ2-3; 13 bases are a match to TRBD2. J lost 2 bases, V lost 4 bases, and 12 bases had no gene match. Germline CDR1 and CDR2: SGHTA and FQGNSA. The CDR3 sequence is 19 residues long. DNA of the CDR3: TGTGCCAGCAGCTCAGGACTAGCGGGGGCCAGATACCTCACAGATACGCAGTATTTT. Protein: CASSSGLAGARYLTDTQYF. Complete variable domain (other parts from reference TRBV7-2 and TRBJ2-3): GAGVSQSPSNKVTEKGKDVELRCDPISGHTALYWYRQSLGQGLEFLIYFQGNSAPDKSGLPSDRFSAERTGGSVSTLTIQRTQQEDSAVYLCASSSGLAGARYLTDTQYFGPGTRLTVL.